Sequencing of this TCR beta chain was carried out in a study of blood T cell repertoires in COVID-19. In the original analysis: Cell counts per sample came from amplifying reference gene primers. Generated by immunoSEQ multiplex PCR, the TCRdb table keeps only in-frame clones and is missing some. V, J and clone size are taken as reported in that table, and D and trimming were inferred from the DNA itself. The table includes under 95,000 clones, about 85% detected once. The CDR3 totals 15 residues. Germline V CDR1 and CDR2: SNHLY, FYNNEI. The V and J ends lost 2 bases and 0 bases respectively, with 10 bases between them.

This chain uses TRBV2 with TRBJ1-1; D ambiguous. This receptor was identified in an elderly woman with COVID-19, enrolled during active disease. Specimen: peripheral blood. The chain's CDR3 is CASSEYGSMNTEAFF. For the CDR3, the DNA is TGTGCCAGCAGTGAATACGGGTCCATGAACACTGAAGCTTTCTTT.